This record looks at one TCR beta chain sequence and its context. The antigen is unknown. Germline V lookup: CDR1 SGHAT, CDR2 FQNNGV. CDR3 length: 17 residues. Trimming took off 4 bases at V and 2 bases at J, with 20 bases between the two ends. The sample belongs to a study of human T cells and chemical hapten exposure. Notes on the study in general: Alopecia in all donors means immunity may differ from healthy individuals. While controls formed fewer of them, expanded TCRs formed significantly more large CDR3 similarity clusters.

As for time point: patch test 2, 6 weeks after DPC sensitization. Treatment noted: therapeutic diphenylcyclopropenone sensitization with weekly scalp DPC. TCRdb re-derived calls from the RACE reads in MiXCR, one entry per CDR3 protein. Of about 380,000 distinct CDR3 sequences listed, about 6.3% are singletons. The sequence was obtained from a woman between 18 and 29 years old with alopecia areata. Some clones in this sample may be carry-over from other donors' samples. The rearrangement joins TRBV11-2 to TRBJ2-5; tentatively, D is TRBD1 or TRBD2 (6 bases each). This specimen was whole blood, taken in connection with sensitization to the hapten diphenylcyclopropenone (DPC). The CDR3 sequence: CASSSPVLRGGQETQYF. DNA of the CDR3: TGTGCCAGCAGCTCCCCGGTCCTGAGAGGGGGGCAAGAGACCCAGTACTTC.